A selection of T cell receptor beta chains follows, all from one sample in a study of cytomegalovirus exposure and HLA in healthy donors. The data were produced by immunoSEQ multiplex PCR, yet TCRdb's version contains in-frame clones alone and is incomplete. The profile shows 35,000 to 40,000 clones, 66% of them singletons. The specimen was PBMCs. These receptors came from a man over 45 in good health and CMV-seropositive. Both conserved end residues are part of each CDR3. A D gene is named only where the DNA matches it firmly. Size values are once, few and many counts, or a class for expanded clones, and some rows have none.

d_call	v_call	clone_size	j_call	cdr3_nt	cdr3_aa
TRBD1	TRBV6-5	few	TRBJ2-7	TGTGCCAGCAGTTACTCAGGGACAGGGGGCTCCTACGAGCAGTACTTC	CASSYSGTGGSYEQYF
.	TRBV5-1	.	TRBJ1-2	TGCGCCAGCAGCTTGGCTGTAGGAGCTAACTATGGCTACACCTTC	CASSLAVGANYGYTF
TRBD2	TRBV7-8	.	TRBJ2-3	TGTGCCAGCAGCTTAGAAAGCGGGGGGGCCTCGGATACGCAGTATTTT	CASSLESGGASDTQYF
TRBD1	TRBV7-2	.	TRBJ2-3	TGTGCCAGCAGCTTAGACAGGGGGACAGATACGCAGTATTTT	CASSLDRGTDTQYF
TRBD1	TRBV11-2	.	TRBJ2-1	TGTGCCAGCAGCTCTCGGGACAGGGTATACAATGAGCAGTTCTTC	CASSSRDRVYNEQFF
.	TRBV18	.	TRBJ2-3	TGTGCCAGCTATTCTTCGGAAACAGGGCTAGATACGCAGTATTTT	CASYSSETGLDTQYF
TRBD1	TRBV6-5	.	TRBJ2-7	TGTGCCAGCAGCGCCGGGACAGGGAATTACTACGAGCAGTACTTC	CASSAGTGNYYEQYF
TRBD1	TRBV29-1	.	TRBJ1-2	TGCAGCGCCTCAGGACAGGGAGAGTACACCTTC	CSASGQGEYTF
.	TRBV9	.	TRBJ2-7	TGTGCCAGCAGCCCTCAGGGTGTTAGTTCTTACGAGCAGTACTTC	CASSPQGVSSYEQYF
TRBD1	TRBV27	.	TRBJ1-5	TGTGCCAGCAGTCATGGGACAGAGAATCAGCCCCAGCATTTT	CASSHGTENQPQHF
.	TRBV7-2	.	TRBJ1-4	TGTGCCAGCAGCCCAAACTCCGGCGGCGGTAATGAAAAACTGTTTTTT	CASSPNSGGGNEKLFF
.	TRBV11-2	.	TRBJ1-2	TGTGCCAGCAGCCCAACAGACTATGGCTACACCTTC	CASSPTDYGYTF
.	TRBV27	.	TRBJ1-2	TGTGCCAGCAGTTTATCTGGGGCTTTCTATGGCTACACCTTC	CASSLSGAFYGYTF
TRBD1	TRBV6-1	.	TRBJ1-2	TGTGCCAGCAGTGAAGGGGACAGGGGGCCCTATGGCTACACCTTC	CASSEGDRGPYGYTF
.	TRBV5-1	.	TRBJ1-3	TGCGCCAGCAGCTTGGGTACGAGTGGAAACACCATATATTTT	CASSLGTSGNTIYF
.	TRBV5-6	once	TRBJ2-3	TGTGCCAGCAGCGCAGGGTTAGATACGCAGTATTTT	CASSAGLDTQYF
.	TRBV7-3	few	TRBJ1-6	TGTGCCAGCAGCTTATTTACGGGGAACTCACCCCTCCACTTT	CASSLFTGNSPLHF
TRBD1	TRBV30	.	TRBJ2-1	TGTGCCTGGGCTGGACAGGGAGGCAATGAGCAGTTCTTC	CAWAGQGGNEQFF
TRBD1	TRBV6-1	.	TRBJ1-1	TGTGCCAGCACATTGACAGGGGGCTCCACTGAAGCTTTCTTT	CASTLTGGSTEAFF
.	TRBV14	once	TRBJ1-2	TGTGCCAGCAGCCCCCAGGACAGCTACTATGGCTACACCTTC	CASSPQDSYYGYTF
TRBD2	TRBV6-5	.	TRBJ2-1	TGTGCCAGCAGGGGACTAGCGGGGGACTACAATGAGCAGTTCTTC	CASRGLAGDYNEQFF
TRBD2	TRBV7-6	.	TRBJ2-3	TGTGCCAGCAGCTTAGGGTATTCGGGGGGGGGCTTCACAGATACGCAGTATTTT	CASSLGYSGGGFTDTQYF
TRBD2	TRBV7-2	.	TRBJ2-3	TGTGCCAGCAGCTCGACCGGGACTAGTGTTGCAGATACGCAGTATTTT	CASSSTGTSVADTQYF
.	TRBV5-1	.	TRBJ2-5	TGCGCCAGCTGGGACTCGACGGGAGAGACCCAGTACTTC	CASWDSTGETQYF
TRBD1	TRBV2	.	TRBJ1-1	TGTGCCAGACGGACAGGGGAGAACACTGAAGCTTTCTTT	CARRTGENTEAFF
.	TRBV10-2	.	TRBJ1-6	TGCGCCATCGAAATTTCACCGGGACACTATTCACCCCTCCACTTT	CAIEISPGHYSPLHF
.	TRBV10-3	few	TRBJ2-7	TGTGCCATCAGCGATAGCTCCTACGAGCAGTACTTC	CAISDSSYEQYF
.	TRBV6-5	once	TRBJ1-5	TGTGCCAGCAGTTACAGTCGCGGGGGAGGACAGCCCCAGCATTTT	CASSYSRGGGQPQHF
TRBD1	TRBV6-5	.	TRBJ2-1	TGTGCCAGCAGTTCTGGACAGGGGGGCTCCTACAATGAGCAGTTCTTC	CASSSGQGGSYNEQFF
.	TRBV14	.	TRBJ1-2	TGTGCCAGCAGCCAAGTCCAGGGTGCTGGCTACACCTTC	CASSQVQGAGYTF
.	TRBV5-1	.	TRBJ1-2	TGCGCCAGCAGCCCCAGTGGCAGGGGTAGCGGCTACACCTTC	CASSPSGRGSGYTF
TRBD2	TRBV5-1	.	TRBJ2-7	TGCGCCAGCAGCTTGGGCGGGGGGGTCTCCTACGAGCAGTACTTC	CASSLGGGVSYEQYF
TRBD1	TRBV12-5	.	TRBJ2-3	TGTGCTAGTGGTCCCGGGACAGGGACAGATACGCAGTATTTT	CASGPGTGTDTQYF
.	TRBV7-2	.	TRBJ2-2	TGTGCCAGCGGCCAGGGGAACACGAACACCGGGGAGCTGTTTTTT	CASGQGNTNTGELFF
.	TRBV4-2	.	TRBJ1-2	TGTGCCAGCAGCCAAGAGAGGGACACTAACTATGGCTACACCTTC	CASSQERDTNYGYTF
.	TRBV18	.	TRBJ1-2	TGTGCCAGCTCACCCAGGGGCGGGTATGGCTACACCTTC	CASSPRGGYGYTF
.	TRBV28	.	TRBJ1-1	TGTGCCAGCAGTTTATTTATGGGACCGGGAGGAACTGAAGCTTTCTTT	CASSLFMGPGGTEAFF